This TCR beta chain derives from a study of CD8+ T cells in alopecia areata. Germline CDR1 SQVTM, CDR2 ANQGSEA. V lost 3 bases and J lost 0, with 5 bases in between. The CDR3 spans 12 residues. Notes on the study in general: The link between baseline CD8+ expansion and response remains uncertain with one nonresponder. Persistence in scalp and blood during tofacitinib was observed for many expanded lesional clones. Tofacitinib significantly brought down scalp clonality and expanded CD8+ clones among top 100. In scalp samples, resident alphabeta T cells of normal skin are also sequenced.

Treatment noted: oral pan-JAK inhibitor, 5-10 mg twice daily. TCR sequencing used cDNA made by reverse transcription of extracted RNA. Libraries were prepared by immunoSEQ multiplex PCR; TCRdb keeps only in-frame clonotypes and omits some of them. In the table there are 95,000 to 150,000 clones, about half of which are singletons. About this clone itself: Its antigen is unknown. The identical CDR3 is also encoded by other nucleotide sequences in the sample.

This sequence was found in a human donor with alopecia areata. The rearrangement uses TRBV29-1 and TRBJ1-1; D not certain. Sequenced material: CD4+ T cells sorted from blood, taken at week 4, from a patient treated with tofacitinib. CDR3 amino acids: CSVDRLNTEAFF. As DNA, the CDR3 is TGCAGCGTTGACAGATTGAACACTGAAGCTTTCTTT.